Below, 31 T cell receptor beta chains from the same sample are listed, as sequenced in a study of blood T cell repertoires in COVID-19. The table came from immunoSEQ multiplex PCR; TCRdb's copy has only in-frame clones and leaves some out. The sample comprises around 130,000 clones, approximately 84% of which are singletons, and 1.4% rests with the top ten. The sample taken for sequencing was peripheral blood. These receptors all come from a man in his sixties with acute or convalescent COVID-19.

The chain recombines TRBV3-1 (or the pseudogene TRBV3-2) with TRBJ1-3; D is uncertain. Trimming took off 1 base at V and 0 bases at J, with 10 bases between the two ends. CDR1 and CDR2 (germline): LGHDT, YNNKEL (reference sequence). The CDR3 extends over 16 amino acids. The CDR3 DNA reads TGTGCCAGCAGCCAAGGCGGCGGGAGCTCTGGAAACACCATATATTTT. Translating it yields CASSQGGGSSGNTIYF.

CDR3 amino acids: CASQKEEGYEQYF. The DNA for the CDR3 is TGTGCCAGCCAGAAAGAGGAGGGTTACGAGCAGTACTTC. The V gene is TRBV6-5, the J gene TRBJ2-7; D is possibly TRBD2 (6 bases). CDR1 is MNHEY, CDR2 SVGAGI, per germline. The V end was cut by 8 bases, the J end by 4 bases, with 15 bases between. This CDR3 contains 13 residues.

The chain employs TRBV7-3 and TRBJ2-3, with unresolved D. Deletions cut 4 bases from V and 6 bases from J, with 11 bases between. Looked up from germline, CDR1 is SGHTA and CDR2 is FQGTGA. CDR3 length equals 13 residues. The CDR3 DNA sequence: TGTGCCAGCAGCTCCCCTAATGTGGATACGCAGTATTTT. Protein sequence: CASSSPNVDTQYF.

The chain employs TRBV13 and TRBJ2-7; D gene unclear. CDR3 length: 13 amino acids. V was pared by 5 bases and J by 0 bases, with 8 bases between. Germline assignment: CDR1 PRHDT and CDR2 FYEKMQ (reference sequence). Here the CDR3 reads CASSPYLSYEQYF. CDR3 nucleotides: TGTGCCAGCAGCCCCTACCTCTCCTACGAGCAGTACTTC.

The CDR3 sequence is CASSLVRTDTQYF. The CDR3 coding sequence is TGTGCCAGCAGCCTTGTCCGCACAGATACGCAGTATTTT. The chain couples TRBV11-3 to TRBJ2-3; D uncertain. The CDR3 contains 13 residues. V lost 5 bases and J lost 1, with 7 bases in between. Per the germline V gene, CDR1 is SGHNT and CDR2 is YENEEA.

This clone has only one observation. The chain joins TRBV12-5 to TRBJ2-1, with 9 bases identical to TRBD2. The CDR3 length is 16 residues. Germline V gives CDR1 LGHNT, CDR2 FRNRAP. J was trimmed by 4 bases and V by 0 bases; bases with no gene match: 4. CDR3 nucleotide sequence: TGTGCTAGTGGTTTGGTCCTAGCGGGAAATTACAATGAGCAGTTCTTC. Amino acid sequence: CASGLVLAGNYNEQFF.

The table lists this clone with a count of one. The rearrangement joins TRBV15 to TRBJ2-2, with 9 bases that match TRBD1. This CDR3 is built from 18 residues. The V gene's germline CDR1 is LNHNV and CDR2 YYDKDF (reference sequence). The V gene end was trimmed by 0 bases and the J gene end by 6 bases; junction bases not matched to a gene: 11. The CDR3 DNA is TGTGCCACCAGCAGAGACCTATCGGGACAGGGTTCGGCCGGGGAGCTGTTTTTT. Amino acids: CATSRDLSGQGSAGELFF.

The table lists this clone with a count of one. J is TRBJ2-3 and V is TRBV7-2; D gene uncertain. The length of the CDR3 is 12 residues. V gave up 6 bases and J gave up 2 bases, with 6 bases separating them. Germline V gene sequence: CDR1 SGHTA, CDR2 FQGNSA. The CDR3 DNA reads TGTGCCAGCAGTTTCTACACAGATACGCAGTATTTT. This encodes CASSFYTDTQYF.

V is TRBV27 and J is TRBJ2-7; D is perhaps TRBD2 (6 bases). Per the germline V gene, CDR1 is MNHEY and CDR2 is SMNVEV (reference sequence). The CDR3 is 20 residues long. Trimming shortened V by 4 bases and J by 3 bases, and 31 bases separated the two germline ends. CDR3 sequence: CASSSMELSGEHSEGYEQYF. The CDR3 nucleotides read TGTGCCAGCAGTTCAATGGAGCTTTCGGGGGAACACTCCGAGGGCTACGAGCAGTACTTC.

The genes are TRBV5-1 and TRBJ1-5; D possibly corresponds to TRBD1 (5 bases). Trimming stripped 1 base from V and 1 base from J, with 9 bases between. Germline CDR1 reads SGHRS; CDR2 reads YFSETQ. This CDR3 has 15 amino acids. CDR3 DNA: TGCGCCAGCAGCTTGTTCGGGGGGAGCAATCAGCCCCAGCATTTT. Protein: CASSLFGGSNQPQHF.

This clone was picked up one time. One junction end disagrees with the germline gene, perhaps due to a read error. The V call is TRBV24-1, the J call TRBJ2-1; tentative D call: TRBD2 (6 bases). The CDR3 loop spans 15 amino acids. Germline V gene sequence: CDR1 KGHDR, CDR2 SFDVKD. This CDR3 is CATRDSGDVYNEQFF. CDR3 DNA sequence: TGTGCCACCAGGGATTCGGGGGATGTCTACAATGAGCAGTTCTTC.

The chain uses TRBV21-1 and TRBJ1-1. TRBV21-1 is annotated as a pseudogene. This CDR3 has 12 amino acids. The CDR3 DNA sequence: TGTGCCAGCAGGGACTTGAACACTGAAGCTTTCTTT. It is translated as CASRDLNTEAFF.

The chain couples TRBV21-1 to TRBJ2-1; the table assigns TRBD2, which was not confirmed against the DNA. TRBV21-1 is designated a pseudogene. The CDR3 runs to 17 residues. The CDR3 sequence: CASSNVRVMRVYDEQFF. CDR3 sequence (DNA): TGTGCCAGCAGCAACGTGAGGGTAATGAGGGTATACGATGAGCAGTTCTTC.

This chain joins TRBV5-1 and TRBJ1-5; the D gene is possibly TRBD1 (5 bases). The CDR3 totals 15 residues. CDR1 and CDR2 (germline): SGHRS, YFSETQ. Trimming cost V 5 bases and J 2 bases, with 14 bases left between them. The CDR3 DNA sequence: TGCGCCAGCAGTAGAAGCGGGGGTGGCAATCAGCCCCAGCATTTT. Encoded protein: CASSRSGGGNQPQHF.

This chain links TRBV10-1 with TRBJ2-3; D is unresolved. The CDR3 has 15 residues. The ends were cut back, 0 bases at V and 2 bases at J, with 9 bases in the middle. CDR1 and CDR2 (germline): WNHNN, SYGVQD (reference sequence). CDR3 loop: CASSESQRFTDTQYF. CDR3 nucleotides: TGCGCCAGCAGTGAGTCGCAGAGGTTCACAGATACGCAGTATTTT.

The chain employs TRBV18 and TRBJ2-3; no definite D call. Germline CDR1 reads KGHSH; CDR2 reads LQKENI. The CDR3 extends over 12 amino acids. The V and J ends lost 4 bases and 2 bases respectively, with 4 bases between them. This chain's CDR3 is CASSLYTDTQYF. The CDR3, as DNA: TGTGCCAGCTCACTTTACACAGATACGCAGTATTTT.

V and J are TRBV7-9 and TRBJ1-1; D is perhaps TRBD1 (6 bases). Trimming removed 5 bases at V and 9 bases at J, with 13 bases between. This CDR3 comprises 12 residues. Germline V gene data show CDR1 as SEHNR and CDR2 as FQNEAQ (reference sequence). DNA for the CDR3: TGTGCCAGCAGCACAACAGGGAATCAAGCTTTCTTT. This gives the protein CASSTTGNQAFF. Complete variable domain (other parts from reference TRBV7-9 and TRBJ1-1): DTGVSQNPRHKITKRGQNVTFRCDPISEHNRLYWYRQTLGQGPEFLTYFQNEAQLEKSRLLSDRFSAERPKGSFSTLEIQRTEQGDSAMYLCASSTTGNQAFFGQGTRLTVV.

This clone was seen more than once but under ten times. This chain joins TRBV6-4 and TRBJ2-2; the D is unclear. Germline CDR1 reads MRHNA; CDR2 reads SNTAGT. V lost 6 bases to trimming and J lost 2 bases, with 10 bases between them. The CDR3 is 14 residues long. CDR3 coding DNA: TGTGCCAGCAGAACACATAGCAACACCGGGGAGCTGTTTTTT. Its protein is CASRTHSNTGELFF.

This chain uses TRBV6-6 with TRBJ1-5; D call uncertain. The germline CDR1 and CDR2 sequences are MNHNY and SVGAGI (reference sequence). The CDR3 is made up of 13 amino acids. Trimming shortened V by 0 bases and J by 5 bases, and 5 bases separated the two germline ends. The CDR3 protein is CASSYSYYQPQHF. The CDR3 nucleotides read TGTGCCAGCAGTTACTCTTATTATCAGCCCCAGCATTTT.

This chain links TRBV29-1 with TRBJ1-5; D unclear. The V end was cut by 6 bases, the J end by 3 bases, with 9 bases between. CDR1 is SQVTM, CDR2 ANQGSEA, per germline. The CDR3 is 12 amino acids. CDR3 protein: CSVAQINQPQHF. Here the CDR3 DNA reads TGCAGCGTGGCCCAAATCAATCAGCCCCAGCATTTT.

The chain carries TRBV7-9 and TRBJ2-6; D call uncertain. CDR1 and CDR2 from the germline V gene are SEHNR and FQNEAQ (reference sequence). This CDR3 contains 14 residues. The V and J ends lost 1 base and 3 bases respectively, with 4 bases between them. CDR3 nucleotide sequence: TGTGCCAGCAGCTTAGGAGGTGGGGCCAACGTCCTGACTTTC. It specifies CASSLGGGANVLTF.

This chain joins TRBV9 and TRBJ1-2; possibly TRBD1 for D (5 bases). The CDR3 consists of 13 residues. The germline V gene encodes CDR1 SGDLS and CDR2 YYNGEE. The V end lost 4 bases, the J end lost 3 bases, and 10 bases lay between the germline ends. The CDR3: CASSRLQDYGYTF. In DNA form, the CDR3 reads TGTGCCAGCAGCCGATTACAGGACTATGGCTACACCTTC. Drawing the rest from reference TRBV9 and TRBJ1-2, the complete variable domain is DSGVTQTPKHLITATGQRVTLRCSPRSGDLSVYWYQQSLDQGLQFLIQYYNGEERAKGNILERFSAQQFPDLHSELNLSSLELGDSALYFCASSRLQDYGYTFGSGTRLTVV.

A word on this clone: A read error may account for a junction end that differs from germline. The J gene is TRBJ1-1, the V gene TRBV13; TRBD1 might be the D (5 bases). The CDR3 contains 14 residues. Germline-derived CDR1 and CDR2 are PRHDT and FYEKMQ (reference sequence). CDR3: CASSPPSGDPEAFF. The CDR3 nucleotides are TGTGCCAGCAGCCCCCCCTCGGGGGACCCTGAGGCTTTCTTT.

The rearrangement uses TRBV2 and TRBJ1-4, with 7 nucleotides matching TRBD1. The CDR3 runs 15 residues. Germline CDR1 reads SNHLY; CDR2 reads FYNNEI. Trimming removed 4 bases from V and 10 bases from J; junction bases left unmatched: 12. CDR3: CASSAGDRVVRKLFF. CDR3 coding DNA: TGTGCCAGCAGTGCGGGAGACAGGGTCGTAAGAAAACTGTTTTTT.

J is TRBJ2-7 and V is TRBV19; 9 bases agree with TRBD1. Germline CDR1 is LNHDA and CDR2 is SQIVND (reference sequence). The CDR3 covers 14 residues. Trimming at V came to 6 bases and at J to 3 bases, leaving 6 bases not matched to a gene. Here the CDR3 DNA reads TGTGCCAGTAGATTGACAGGGGGTAACTACGAGCAGTACTTC. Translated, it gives CASRLTGGNYEQYF. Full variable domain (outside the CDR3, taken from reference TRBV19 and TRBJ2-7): DGGITQSPKYLFRKEGQNVTLSCEQNLNHDAMYWYRQDPGQGLRLIYYSQIVNDFQKGDIAEGYSVSREKKESFPLTVTSAQKNPTAFYLCASRLTGGNYEQYFGPGTRLTVT.

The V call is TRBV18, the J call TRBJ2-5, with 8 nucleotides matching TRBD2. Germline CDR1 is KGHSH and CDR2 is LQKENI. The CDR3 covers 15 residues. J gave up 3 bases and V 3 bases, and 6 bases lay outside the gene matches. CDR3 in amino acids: CASSPLLAEEETQYF. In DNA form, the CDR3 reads TGTGCCAGCTCACCCCTACTAGCGGAGGAAGAGACCCAGTACTTC. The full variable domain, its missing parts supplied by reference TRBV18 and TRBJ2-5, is NAGVMQNPRHLVRRRGQEARLRCSPMKGHSHVYWYRQLPEEGLKFMVYLQKENIIDESGMPKERFSAEFPKEGPSILRIQQVVRGDSAAYFCASSPLLAEEETQYFGPGTRLLVL.

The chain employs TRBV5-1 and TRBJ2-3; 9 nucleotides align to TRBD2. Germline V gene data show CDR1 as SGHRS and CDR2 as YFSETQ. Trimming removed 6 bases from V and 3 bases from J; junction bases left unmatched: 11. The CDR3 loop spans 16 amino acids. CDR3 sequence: CASKPSGTSYTDTQYF. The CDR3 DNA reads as TGCGCCAGCAAACCGTCCGGGACTAGCTATACAGATACGCAGTATTTT.

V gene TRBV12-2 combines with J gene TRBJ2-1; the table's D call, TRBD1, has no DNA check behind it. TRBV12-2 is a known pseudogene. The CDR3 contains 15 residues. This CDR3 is CASRLPLRGRGEQFF. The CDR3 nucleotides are TGTGCAAGTCGCTTACCCTTAAGGGGGCGCGGTGAGCAGTTCTTC.

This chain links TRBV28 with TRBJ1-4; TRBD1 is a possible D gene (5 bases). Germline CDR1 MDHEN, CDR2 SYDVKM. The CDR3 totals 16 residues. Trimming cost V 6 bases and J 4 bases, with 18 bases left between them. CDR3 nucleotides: TGTGCCAGCAGCACCCCCGTGGCAGGGCTTAATGAAAAACTGTTTTTT. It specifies CASSTPVAGLNEKLFF.

CDR3 DNA: TGTGCCAGTAGTCCATCGGACAGGGGGATGAACACTGAAGCTTTCTTT. This translates into CASSPSDRGMNTEAFF. The chain joins TRBV19 to TRBJ1-1, with 10 bases aligning to TRBD1. The ends lost 5 bases at V and 0 bases at J; junction bases unmatched: 6. Germline V lookup: CDR1 LNHDA, CDR2 SQIVND (reference sequence). The CDR3 runs 16 residues.

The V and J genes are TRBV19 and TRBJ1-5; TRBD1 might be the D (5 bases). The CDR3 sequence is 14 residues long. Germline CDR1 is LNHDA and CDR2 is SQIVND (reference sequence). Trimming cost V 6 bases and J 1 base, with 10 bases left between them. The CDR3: CASRVGQSNQPQHF. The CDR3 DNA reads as TGTGCCAGTAGGGTGGGGCAGAGCAATCAGCCCCAGCATTTT. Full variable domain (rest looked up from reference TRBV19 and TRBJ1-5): DGGITQSPKYLFRKEGQNVTLSCEQNLNHDAMYWYRQDPGQGLRLIYYSQIVNDFQKGDIAEGYSVSREKKESFPLTVTSAQKNPTAFYLCASRVGQSNQPQHFGDGTRLSIL.